The TCR beta chain under discussion was sequenced for a study of blood T cell repertoires in COVID-19. In the study overall: Samples of COVID-19 (acute and convalescent) were obtained from the United States, Italy and Spain. Sources were T cells, B-cell-depleted T cells, or PBMCs; the material itself was cDNA or gDNA.

In the original analysis: Amplification of reference gene primers provided the estimated nucleated cell counts. The method was immunoSEQ multiplex PCR; TCRdb's version includes in-frame clones alone and lacks a portion of them. V, J and clone size were drawn from that table, and D and trimming were deduced from the DNA. The data hold approximately 260,000 clones, with about nine tenths observed a single time. Germline CDR1 reads GTSNPN; CDR2 reads SVGIG (reference sequence). V was clipped by 5 bases and J by 6 bases, with 14 bases between them. The CDR3 has 14 amino acids. The clonotype comes from a man aged 55-75 years who had recovered from COVID-19. Sequenced input: peripheral blood. The chain combines TRBV30 with TRBJ1-6, with a tentative D call TRBD1 (5 bases). The CDR3 here is CAWGTGGCNSPLHF. The DNA for the CDR3 is TGTGCCTGGGGTACGGGGGGTTGTAATTCACCCCTCCACTTT.